These T cell receptor beta chains were read from a single sample in a study of T cell repertoires in cytomegalovirus infection. TCRdb redid the calling of the reads with MiXCR, one entry per CDR3 protein. The sample contains 550,000 to 700,000 distinct CDR3 sequences, almost 40% of which appear only once. Their target antigens are unknown. This specimen was cultured PBMCs, taken from culture after CMV antigen stimulation. The origin of the receptors is a human donor in good health (CMV status not recorded). Some clones in this sample may be carry-over from other donors' samples. CDR3s include the opening cysteine and the closing phenylalanine or tryptophan. D genes are given only for firm matches.

length | J | V | D | CDR3
13 | TRBJ2-2 | TRBV5-4 | . | CASSLVATGELFF
16 | TRBJ2-1 | TRBV20-1 | TRBD2 | CSATYGTSGTYNEQFF
14 | TRBJ2-2 | TRBV12-3/TRBV12-4 | . | CASTPGQNTGELFF
14 | TRBJ2-1 | TRBV18 | TRBD2 | CASSPTAGDNEQFF
13 | TRBJ2-1 | TRBV7-2 | . | CASSQGYYNEQFF
14 | TRBJ2-5 | TRBV19 | . | CASSIAGGQETQYF
14 | TRBJ2-3 | TRBV7-4 | . | CASSLGFGSDTQYF
13 | TRBJ1-2 | TRBV7-6 | . | CASSLRTEDGYTF
15 | TRBJ1-5 | TRBV7-2 | . | CASSRRRDTNQPQHF
13 | TRBJ1-2 | TRBV6-1 | . | CASSKTGLYGYTF
17 | TRBJ2-3 | TRBV7-6 | TRBD2 | CASSLEPSGRRTDTQYF
16 | TRBJ2-1 | TRBV11-2 | . | CASSLDRTSLWREQFF
12 | TRBJ2-7 | TRBV20-1 | . | CSAVGVSYEQYF
13 | TRBJ2-2 | TRBV28 | . | CATLQGAIGELFF
13 | TRBJ1-2 | TRBV7-2 | . | CASSPQGYYGYTF
15 | TRBJ1-2 | TRBV19 | . | CASSFYWRGANGYTF
13 | TRBJ1-5 | TRBV5-1 | . | CASAIDSNQPQHF
12 | TRBJ1-1 | TRBV20-1 | TRBD1 | CSAVQGGTEAFF
13 | TRBJ1-5 | TRBV7-2 | . | CASSFYSNQPQHF
13 | TRBJ2-2 | TRBV5-4 | . | CASSWVVTGELFF
15 | TRBJ2-7 | TRBV7-2 | . | CASSSAPGTTYEQYF
14 | TRBJ2-1 | TRBV11-3 | . | CASSSSVRLDEQFF
15 | TRBJ2-5 | TRBV12-3/TRBV12-4 | . | CASSPTQGFQETQYF
16 | TRBJ1-2 | TRBV7-9 | . | CASSSNRDKAPLGYTF
14 | TRBJ1-6 | TRBV18 | TRBD1 | CASRPGQGASPLHF
15 | TRBJ2-1 | TRBV7-2 | TRBD2 | CASSFVAGYVNEQFF
18 | TRBJ1-1 | TRBV12-3/TRBV12-4 | . | CASSPMTRGVWVNTEAFF
16 | TRBJ2-6 | TRBV7-6 | TRBD2 | CASSPSGGSGANVLTF
15 | TRBJ2-7 | TRBV20-1 | . | CSAPDPQGLFYEQYF
18 | TRBJ2-3 | TRBV4-1 | . | CASSQGPRLVGSIDTQYF
14 | TRBJ2-1 | TRBV12-3/TRBV12-4 | . | CASSLLGGNNEQFF
15 | TRBJ2-1 | TRBV7-2 | TRBD1 | CASSLGDRAYNEQFF
16 | TRBJ1-1 | TRBV5-1 | TRBD1 | CASSLDETGGWTEAFF
13 | TRBJ2-7 | TRBV18 | . | CASSPNGAYEQYF
15 | TRBJ1-1 | TRBV20-1 | . | CSASTPGQSNTEAFF
16 | TRBJ2-6 | TRBV9 | . | CASSDRGGWGANVLTF
11 | TRBJ1-1 | TRBV20-1 | . | CSAHGHIEAFF
15 | TRBJ2-1 | TRBV20-1 | . | CSAPLRRGPYNEQFF
15 | TRBJ2-5 | TRBV6-6 | TRBD2 | CASLAGEGIGETQYF
11 | TRBJ2-1 | TRBV24-1 | . | CATSITNEQFF
15 | TRBJ2-3 | TRBV5-4 | TRBD2 | CASSFAGGGPDTQYF
15 | TRBJ1-6 | TRBV7-2 | TRBD1 | CASSLWGQGNSPLHF
15 | TRBJ2-5 | TRBV7-2 | TRBD1 | CASSLQDRGRETQYF